The source of this T cell receptor beta chain is a study of T-cell memory formation after mild COVID-19. This clonotype was detected ten times or more. The CDR3 extends over 11 amino acids. The germline V and J ends were trimmed by 2 bases and 4 bases, with 3 bases remaining between them. A single record per CDR3 protein comes from TCRdb applying MiXCR to the 5' RACE reads. The sample consists of 40,000 to 60,000 distinct CDR3 sequences, around 9.7% of them appearing once. The material sequenced was PBMCs or a T cell subset sorted from them (not recorded which). This chain joins TRBV12-3 or TRBV12-4 and TRBJ2-7; D is ambiguous. This TCR derives from an adult woman who had mild COVID-19 (a few samples of this study predate the infection). Cell type and time point are not known. CDR3 amino acids: CASSLQYEQYF. In DNA, the CDR3 is TGTGCCAGCAGTTTACAATACGAGCAGTACTTC.